Below are 18 T cell receptor beta chains sequenced from a single sample in a study of blood T cells in healthy people across ages (dated by TCRdb to the mid-2010s). To prepare the library, 5' RACE was applied. Instrument used: Illumina HiSeq 2500. A second PCR of about 7 to 12 cycles was run with a J-beta primer mix and a sample-barcoded 5' primer. TCRdb handled the public reads itself, with Q25 trimming in fastp and clone calling in MiXCR, and kept productive beta chains. Rows are combined by CDR3 protein, so each entry shows the most common genes and DNA. Across this sample there are approximately 690,000 distinct CDR3 sequences, with roughly 58% seen only once. The biggest ten clones account for over 35% of the sample. The sequenced sample consisted of blood. The receptors stem from a man between 60 and 75 years old in good health.

The J gene is TRBJ1-6, the V gene TRBV7-9; 9 bases match TRBD1. Germline V lookup: CDR1 SEHNR, CDR2 FQNEAQ (reference sequence). The length of the CDR3 is 14 residues. V shed 4 bases, J shed 10 bases, and the junction held 5 bases outside the gene matches. For the CDR3, the DNA is TGTGCCAGCAGCTCACAGGGGGCCAGCTCACCCCTCCACTTT. It translates to CASSSQGASSPLHF.

The rearrangement links TRBV6-6 to TRBJ2-1; 13 bases match TRBD2. J lost 5 bases, V lost 6 bases, and 7 bases had no gene match. The CDR3 loop spans 16 amino acids. Germline assignment: CDR1 MNHNY and CDR2 SVGAGI (reference sequence). CDR3 bases: TGTGCCAGCAGCCAATCTACTAGCGGGGGGGACAATGAGCAGTTCTTC. Translated, it gives CASSQSTSGGDNEQFF.

The genes are TRBV2 and TRBJ1-2; D unclear. This CDR3 is built from 11 residues. V gave up 6 bases and J gave up 4 bases, with 6 bases separating them. CDR1 SNHLY and CDR2 FYNNEI come from the germline V gene. DNA of the CDR3: TGTGCCAGCAGGGCGAGCTATGGCTACACCTTC. This translates into CASRASYGYTF.

This chain joins TRBV27 and TRBJ2-3; TRBD2 might be the D (5 bases). V lost 5 bases and J 2 bases, leaving 11 bases between the germline ends. The V gene's germline CDR1 is MNHEY and CDR2 SMNVEV (reference sequence). There are 14 residues in the CDR3. Here the CDR3 DNA reads TGTGCCAGCAGTCAAACCGGGGACACAGATACGCAGTATTTT. Residues: CASSQTGDTDTQYF.

This clonotype was detected only a few times. This sequence joins TRBV29-1 and TRBJ1-2, with D perhaps TRBD1 (5 bases). CDR3 length: 15 amino acids. Trimming took 1 base from V and 3 from J, leaving 15 bases between them. Germline loops: CDR1 SQVTM, CDR2 ANQGSEA. The CDR3 region is CSVEGGDYTYYGYTF. The CDR3 DNA reads TGCAGCGTTGAAGGGGGGGACTATACTTACTATGGCTACACCTTC. Variable domain in full (rest from reference TRBV29-1 and TRBJ1-2): SAVISQKPSRDICQRGTSLTIQCQVDSQVTMMFWYRQQPGQSLTLIATANQGSEATYESGFVIDKFPISRPNLTFSTLTVSNMSPEDSSIYLCSVEGGDYTYYGYTFGSGTRLTVV.

The rearrangement links TRBV7-9 to TRBJ2-3; 10 positions agree with TRBD1. Germline loops: CDR1 SEHNR, CDR2 FQNEAQ (reference sequence). Trimming took 5 bases from V and 0 from J; bases not matched to a gene: 11. The CDR3 runs 18 residues. The CDR3 reads CASSRNDRGLPSTDTQYF. CDR3 sequence (DNA): TGTGCCAGCAGCCGCAACGACAGGGGGCTCCCTAGCACAGATACGCAGTATTTT.

This chain uses TRBV6-5 with TRBJ2-6; the match to TRBD2 covers 8 bases. The germline gives CDR1 MNHEY, CDR2 SVGAGI. The CDR3 totals 18 residues. V lost 2 bases to trimming and J lost 0 bases; unmatched junction nucleotides: 6. In nucleotides, the CDR3 is TGTGCCAGCAGTTACCCGGGAGGGGGAAGCTCTGGGGCCAACGTCCTGACTTTC. Its translation is CASSYPGGGSSGANVLTF.

This clonotype was observed a few times. The chain carries TRBV11-2 and TRBJ1-2; 7 bases map to TRBD1. With 6 bases clipped from V and 8 bases from J, the junction kept 6 bases outside the gene matches. This CDR3 is 12 amino acids long. The germline CDR1 and CDR2 sequences are SGHAT and FQNNGV. This chain's CDR3 is CASSAQGSGYTF. The CDR3 bases are TGTGCCAGCAGTGCACAGGGGAGCGGCTACACCTTC.

The chain links TRBV27 to TRBJ2-7; 14 bases are shared with TRBD2. The J call is in doubt because the DNA end fits TRBJ2-5 better. The CDR3 runs to 16 residues. CDR1 MNHEY and CDR2 SMNVEV come from the germline V gene (reference sequence). CDR3 protein: CASAPGTSGGGETQYF. CDR3 bases: TGTGCCAGCGCCCCCGGGACTAGCGGGGGTGGAGAGACCCAGTACTTC.

The rearrangement joins TRBV15 to TRBJ2-1; 7 bases match TRBD1. J lost 4 bases, V lost 4 bases, and 4 bases had no gene match. The CDR3 totals 14 residues. Germline V gives CDR1 LNHNV, CDR2 YYDKDF (reference sequence). The CDR3 loop is CATSNGQEYNEQFF. In nucleotides, the CDR3 is TGTGCCACCAGCAACGGACAGGAGTACAATGAGCAGTTCTTC.

This clonotype has more than one count but fewer than ten. The chain couples TRBV20-1 to TRBJ2-1, with TRBD2 matching 14 bases. CDR1 is DFQATT and CDR2 is SNEGSKA in the germline V gene (reference sequence). The CDR3 contains 14 residues. Trimming removed 4 bases from V and 11 bases from J; junction bases left unmatched: 7. As DNA, the CDR3 is TGCAGTGCTACCCCCGGGACTAGCGGGGGAAAGCAGTTCTTC. It is translated as CSATPGTSGGKQFF.

The chain recombines TRBV6-4 with TRBJ2-1; D is uncertain. The CDR3 loop spans 13 amino acids. V gave up 4 bases and J gave up 8 bases, with 12 bases separating them. CDR1 and CDR2 from the germline V gene are MRHNA and SNTAGT. The CDR3 nucleotides are TGTGCCAGCAGTGTAGAGGTTCCAGATGAGCAGTTCTTC. Translating gives CASSVEVPDEQFF.

The chain employs TRBV20-1 and TRBJ2-1; D may be TRBD1 (6 bases). CDR1 is DFQATT, CDR2 SNEGSKA, per germline (reference sequence). This CDR3 region has 14 residues. The ends were cut back, 7 bases at V and 5 bases at J, with 18 bases in the middle. The CDR3: CSVLGWDIDNEQFF. CDR3 DNA: TGCAGTGTTCTGGGCTGGGACATAGACAATGAGCAGTTCTTC.

The rearrangement uses TRBV27 and TRBJ1-5, with D tentatively TRBD1 (5 bases). Germline values: CDR1 MNHEY, CDR2 SMNVEV (reference sequence). Trimming removed 5 bases from V and 1 base from J, with 12 bases in between. CDR3 length: 15 amino acids. CDR3 residues: CASSEGRRSNQPQHF. In DNA form, the CDR3 reads TGTGCCAGCAGTGAGGGACGGCGGAGCAATCAGCCCCAGCATTTT.

This clonotype was counted between two and nine times. V usage is TRBV7-2 and J usage is TRBJ2-7, with TRBD2 matching 10 bases. The CDR3 runs to 15 residues. After removal of 4 bases from V and 0 bases from J, the junction contained 3 bases not matched to a gene. From germline, CDR1 is SGHTA and CDR2 FQGNSA. CDR3 residues: CASSWTSGSSYEQYF. For the CDR3, the DNA is TGTGCCAGCAGCTGGACTAGCGGCTCCTCCTACGAGCAGTACTTC. Full variable domain (missing parts from reference TRBV7-2 and TRBJ2-7): GAGVSQSPSNKVTEKGKDVELRCDPISGHTALYWYRQSLGQGLEFLIYFQGNSAPDKSGLPSDRFSAERTGGSVSTLTIQRTQQEDSAVYLCASSWTSGSSYEQYFGPGTRLTVT.

Here the CDR3 reads CASRRSRGMYEQYF. For the CDR3, the DNA is TGTGCCAGCAGGAGATCGCGGGGGATGTACGAGCAGTACTTC. The chain recombines TRBV6-2 or TRBV6-3 with TRBJ2-7, with 7 bases fitting TRBD2. Germline CDR1 is MNHEY and CDR2 is SVGEGT. This CDR3 is built from 14 residues. The V gene end was trimmed by 6 bases and the J gene end by 4 bases; junction bases not matched to a gene: 9.

On this clonotype: The junction departs from germline at one end; a sequencing error may be responsible. This chain joins TRBV2 and TRBJ2-4; 12 bases fit TRBD2. The CDR3 totals 14 residues. The V gene's germline CDR1 is SNHLY and CDR2 FYNNEI. CDR3 residues: CAGSKTSGGAVEYF. The CDR3 region has the DNA TGTGCCGGCAGCAAGACTAGCGGGGGAGCCGTGGAGTACTTC.

The DNA of the CDR3 is TGCAGTGCCCCAAGTCCGGGCCTAAATGAGCAGTTCTTC. Amino acid sequence: CSAPSPGLNEQFF. The rearrangement uses TRBV20-1 and TRBJ2-1, with D unresolved. CDR3 length: 13 amino acids. V was shortened by 6 bases and J by 7 bases, with 16 bases between the two germline ends. Germline V lookup: CDR1 DFQATT, CDR2 SNEGSKA (reference sequence).